The 27 T cell receptor beta chains in this list originate from one sample, sequenced in a study of CD8+CD57+ T cells in acquired aplastic anemia. Patients selected for sequencing had displayed CD8+CD57+ cell expansion by flow cytometry. Genomic DNA was employed as the template in profiling TCR beta VDJ and CDR3. TCRdb reanalysed the reads using MiXCR and keeps one entry per CDR3 protein. The sample lists about 240,000 distinct CDR3 sequences, about 44% occurring once. The sample taken for sequencing was sorted CD4+, CD8+, or CD8+CD57+ T cells (not recorded which) from PBMCs. These receptors were taken from a human donor with aplastic anemia.

The chain has TRBV19 and TRBJ2-3, with D unresolved. V was shortened by 8 bases and J by 0 bases, with 12 bases between the two germline ends. The CDR3 covers 14 residues. Germline CDR1 is LNHDA and CDR2 is SQIVND (reference sequence). The CDR3 loop reads CASRPGSSTDTQYF. The CDR3 nucleotides are TGTGCCAGTCGACCAGGATCTAGCACAGATACGCAGTATTTT.

The table lists this clonotype with many counts. The CDR3 spells CASSQAGTGGLYGYTF. The DNA of the CDR3 is TGTGCCAGCAGCCAGGCCGGGACAGGGGGCCTATATGGCTACACCTTC. The chain carries TRBV7-9 and TRBJ1-2; 12 positions agree with TRBD1. The J segment lost 5 bases and the V segment lost 5 bases, leaving 9 bases of the junction unmatched. Germline lookup yields CDR1 SEHNR and CDR2 FQNEAQ (reference sequence). The CDR3 is 16 amino acids.

This clonotype was seen a few times. The chain employs TRBV27 and TRBJ2-2; D unresolved. The CDR3 totals 11 residues. V gave up 5 bases and J gave up 4 bases, with 2 bases separating them. CDR1 MNHEY and CDR2 SMNVEV come from the germline V gene (reference sequence). The CDR3 DNA sequence: TGTGCCAGCAGTATCACCGGGGAGCTGTTTTTT. Its protein product is CASSITGELFF.

The rearrangement links TRBV25-1 to TRBJ1-1; the D gene is possibly TRBD1 (6 bases). The CDR3 sequence is 10 residues long. CDR1 is MGHDK and CDR2 is SYGVNS in the germline V gene. The V and J ends lost 5 bases and 10 bases respectively, with 8 bases between them. DNA for the CDR3: TGTGCCAGCAGTCAGACAGGAGCTTTCTTT. As protein: CASSQTGAFF. Drawing the rest from reference TRBV25-1 and TRBJ1-1, the complete variable domain is EADIYQTPRYLVIGTGKKITLECSQTMGHDKMYWYQQDPGMELHLIHYSYGVNSTEKGDLSSESTVSRIRTEHFPLTLESARPSHTSQYLCASSQTGAFFGQGTRLTVV.

The rearrangement links TRBV7-8 to TRBJ1-4, with a tentative D call TRBD1 (5 bases). The CDR3 covers 15 residues. V dropped 2 bases and J dropped 3 bases, with 10 bases sitting between them. Germline lookup yields CDR1 SGHVS and CDR2 FQNEAQ. The CDR3 DNA sequence: TGTGCCAGCAGCTTATCGACAGTTCCTAATGAAAAACTGTTTTTT. Amino acid sequence: CASSLSTVPNEKLFF.

Many counts were recorded for this clonotype. The V call is TRBV5-1, the J call TRBJ2-1, with 7 bases lining up with TRBD2. Per the germline V gene, CDR1 is SGHRS and CDR2 is YFSETQ. The CDR3 sequence is 13 residues long. V gave up 1 base and J gave up 9 bases; unmatched junction bases: 4. The CDR3 bases are TGCGCCAGCAGCTTGAAATGGGAGGGTGAGCAGTTCTTC. It codes for CASSLKWEGEQFF.

In nucleotides, the CDR3 is TGTGCCATCAGTGAGTCCAGGTGGTTTAGCGGGTCCTGGGAGCTGTTTTTT. This translates into CAISESRWFSGSWELFF. V is TRBV10-3 and J is TRBJ2-2; the match to TRBD2 covers 7 bases. V lost 0 bases and J lost 9; bases outside the gene matches: 13. The CDR3 runs to 17 residues. Germline-derived CDR1 and CDR2 are ENHRY and SYGVKD.

The chain has TRBV7-9 and TRBJ1-2; the D is unclear. Germline loops: CDR1 SEHNR, CDR2 FQNEAQ (reference sequence). V was pared by 5 bases and J by 7 bases, with 11 bases between. This CDR3 is built from 12 residues. DNA of the CDR3: TGTGCCAGCAGCCAAGAGTTGCGTGGCTACACCTTC. It codes for CASSQELRGYTF.

At least ten counts were recorded for this clonotype. This rearrangement joins TRBV5-5 to TRBJ1-2; 7 bases map to TRBD1. CDR3 length equals 16 residues. Trimming removed 4 bases from V and 4 bases from J; junction bases left unmatched: 13. Germline CDR1 reads SGHKS; CDR2 reads YYEKEE (reference sequence). The CDR3 here is CASSIAPGQLFYGYTF. The CDR3 region has the DNA TGTGCCAGCAGCATAGCCCCGGGACAGCTGTTCTATGGCTACACCTTC.

This clonotype has at least ten counts. The V gene is TRBV20-1, the J gene TRBJ2-1; the D gene is possibly TRBD2 (5 bases). The V end was cut by 3 bases, the J end by 5 bases, with 20 bases between. Germline CDR1 reads DFQATT; CDR2 reads SNEGSKA (reference sequence). The CDR3 runs 16 residues. DNA of the CDR3: TGCAGTGCTAGGGGAAGAGGGCCGGTTAGGAACAATGAGCAGTTCTTC. This sequence encodes CSARGRGPVRNNEQFF.

As regards this clonotype: Given a much more abundant clone one base away, this may be a read error. The J gene is TRBJ1-5, the V gene TRBV28, with 9 positions matching TRBD1. Germline lookup yields CDR1 MDHEN and CDR2 SYDVKM. There are 14 residues in the CDR3. This chain's CDR3 is CANSVRQGGQPQHF. The CDR3, as DNA: TGTGCCAACAGTGTACGACAGGGGGGGCAGCCCCAGCATTTT.

A single count supports this clonotype. The chain recombines TRBV27 with TRBJ1-5, with 7 bases lining up with TRBD1. CDR1 MNHEY and CDR2 SMNVEV come from the germline V gene (reference sequence). This CDR3 has 16 amino acids. V lost 5 bases to trimming and J lost 2 bases; unmatched junction nucleotides: 9. CDR3 DNA: TGTGCCAGCAGTCCGAGTACAGGGGCATGCAATCAGCCCCAGCATTTT. Translation: CASSPSTGACNQPQHF.

V and J are TRBV29-1 and TRBJ1-1; D unclear. This CDR3 has 15 amino acids. Germline CDR1 SQVTM, CDR2 ANQGSEA. The V end was cut by 0 bases, the J end by 0 bases, with 11 bases between. The CDR3 DNA is TGCAGCGTTGAAGATCGTAGATTTCTGAACACTGAAGCTTTCTTT. This sequence encodes CSVEDRRFLNTEAFF.

This clonotype was recorded once. The chain employs TRBV24-1 and TRBJ2-2, with 7 bases that match TRBD2. V shed 4 bases, J shed 5 bases, and the junction held 3 bases outside the gene matches. CDR1 KGHDR and CDR2 SFDVKD come from the germline V gene. The CDR3 is 14 residues long. The CDR3 coding sequence is TGTGCCACCAGTGAGGCGGGGGATACCGGGGAGCTGTTTTTT. This encodes CATSEAGDTGELFF.

Comments on this clonotype: One base away lies a much larger clone, so this may be a sequencing read error. The chain has TRBV20-1 and TRBJ2-5; D possibly uses TRBD1 or TRBD2 (5 bases each). Germline V gives CDR1 DFQATT, CDR2 SNEGSKA (reference sequence). This CDR3 region has 15 residues. For the CDR3, the DNA is TGCAGTGCTAGAGATCTTGTGGGGGACGTAGAGACCCAGAACTTC. Translated: CSARDLVGDVETQNF.

This rearrangement joins TRBV20-1 to TRBJ1-2; D is possibly TRBD1 (5 bases). Trimming took 6 bases from V and 4 from J, leaving 12 bases between them. The CDR3 is 12 amino acids. CDR1 and CDR2 (germline): DFQATT, SNEGSKA (reference sequence). CDR3 region: CSAPDSRYGYTF. CDR3 sequence (DNA): TGCAGTGCCCCTGACAGCCGCTATGGCTACACCTTC.

This chain connects TRBV25-1 to TRBJ1-5; 7 bases agree with TRBD1. The CDR3 consists of 14 residues. The junction had 3 bases not matched to a gene; V was cut back by 6 bases and J by 1 base. CDR1 and CDR2 (germline): MGHDK, SYGVNS. This chain's CDR3 is CASSRTGSNQPQHF. In nucleotides, the CDR3 is TGTGCCAGCAGCCGGACAGGCAGCAATCAGCCCCAGCATTTT.

J is TRBJ2-2 and V is TRBV13; 7 bases map to TRBD1. Germline trimming cut 6 bases from V and 3 bases from J; bases unmatched to any gene: 7. The CDR3 is 15 residues long. The V gene's germline CDR1 is PRHDT and CDR2 FYEKMQ (reference sequence). CDR3: CASRFGDSYTGELFF. The DNA for the CDR3 is TGTGCCAGCAGATTCGGGGACAGCTACACCGGGGAGCTGTTTTTT.

This clonotype was counted many times. This chain links TRBV27 with TRBJ2-1; 7 bases are a match to TRBD2. This CDR3 is built from 11 residues. Trimming at V came to 5 bases and at J to 13 bases, leaving 5 bases not matched to a gene. Germline-derived CDR1 and CDR2 are MNHEY and SMNVEV (reference sequence). CDR3 in amino acids: CASSAGADQFF. DNA of the CDR3: TGTGCCAGCAGTGCGGGAGCAGATCAGTTCTTC.

This clonotype was seen more than once but under ten times. A read error is possible here, since a much larger clone lies one base away. This chain links TRBV2 with TRBJ2-7; D possibly corresponds to TRBD2 (6 bases). The CDR3 runs to 11 residues. Between the trimmed V and J ends, which lost 8 bases and 4 bases, there was a span of 9 bases. From germline, CDR1 is SNHLY and CDR2 FYNNEI. The DNA for the CDR3 is TGTGCCAGCCGGGAGTGGTACGAGCAGTACTTC. Translation: CASREWYEQYF.

The CDR3 loop is CASSFASGSFDSGELFF. The CDR3 DNA sequence: TGTGCCAGCAGCTTCGCTAGCGGGAGCTTTGATTCCGGGGAGCTGTTTTTT. This chain uses TRBV7-8 with TRBJ2-2; 10 bases agree with TRBD2. Germline values: CDR1 SGHVS, CDR2 FQNEAQ. V gave up 3 bases and J gave up 6 bases; unmatched junction bases: 10. This CDR3 is 17 amino acids long.

The chain has TRBV10-1 and TRBJ2-7; D is uncertain. The ends were cut back, 6 bases at V and 6 bases at J, with 15 bases in the middle. The CDR3 contains 13 residues. CDR1 and CDR2 from the germline V gene are WNHNN and SYGVQD (reference sequence). CDR3 bases: TGCGCCAGCAGCCCCTCGGACCACTGCGAGCAGTACTTC. As protein: CASSPSDHCEQYF.

In regard to this clonotype: Just one base apart from a much larger clone, this may be a read error. The rearrangement uses TRBV20-1 and TRBJ1-5; TRBD1 is a possible D gene (5 bases). Germline values: CDR1 DFQATT, CDR2 SNEGSKA (reference sequence). This CDR3 comprises 14 residues. V lost 1 base, J lost 6 bases, and 13 bases lay in between. The CDR3 region has the DNA TGCAGTGCTAGAGCGGCGGGGGGGGTTCAGCCCCAGCATTTT. Protein sequence: CSARAAGGVQPQHF.

The chain combines TRBV7-8 with TRBJ2-1; 7 nucleotides align to TRBD1. This CDR3 has 16 residues. With 4 bases clipped from V and 2 bases from J, the junction kept 8 bases outside the gene matches. CDR1 and CDR2 from the germline V gene are SGHVS and FQNEAQ. The CDR3 bases are TGTGCCAGCAGCTATACGACAGGGACGACCTACAATGAGCAGTTCTTC. Residues: CASSYTTGTTYNEQFF.

This clonotype was seen repeatedly, ten times or more. The CDR3 bases are TGTGCCAGCAGTCGATCCGGACTAGCGGGAGAGCAGTACTTC. Amino acids: CASSRSGLAGEQYF. This chain joins TRBV27 and TRBJ2-7; 12 bases align to TRBD2. Germline lookup yields CDR1 MNHEY and CDR2 SMNVEV (reference sequence). The V gene end was trimmed by 5 bases and the J gene end by 7 bases; junction bases not matched to a gene: 6. The length of the CDR3 is 14 residues.

The rearrangement uses TRBV19 and TRBJ1-1; no clear D gene. V was cut by 6 bases and J by 5 bases, with 13 bases left in between. The CDR3 totals 13 residues. Germline values: CDR1 LNHDA, CDR2 SQIVND (reference sequence). CDR3 protein: CASSPRELTEAFF. CDR3 sequence (DNA): TGTGCCAGTAGCCCCCGAGAGTTGACTGAAGCTTTCTTT.

This clonotype has a count of ten or more. The rearrangement uses TRBV9 and TRBJ1-1; unclear D gene. The CDR3 spans 15 residues. Germline V lookup: CDR1 SGDLS, CDR2 YYNGEE. Trimming shortened V by 4 bases and J by 0 bases, and 13 bases separated the two germline ends. The CDR3 here is CASSPEGSLNTEAFF. In DNA form, the CDR3 reads TGTGCCAGCAGCCCCGAAGGCAGCTTGAACACTGAAGCTTTCTTT.